This T cell receptor (beta chain) was retrieved from a study of shared clonotypes between healthy human individuals. Germline CDR1 reads SGHNT; CDR2 reads YENEEA. V was cut by 5 bases and J by 0 bases, with 11 bases left in between. This CDR3 is built from 15 residues. Sequencing was performed with immunoSEQ multiplex PCR; in TCRdb, only in-frame clones are kept and a portion is missing. The sample yields fewer than 1.8 million clones, 98% seen once. V is TRBV11-3 and J is TRBJ1-3; D call uncertain. Sequenced material: naive CD4+ T cells sorted from blood. Indicated subset: CD45RA+ positively selected. The receptor was isolated from a young man in good health. The CDR3 region has the DNA TGTGCCAGCAGCCGAACTGGGAGCTCTGGAAACACCATATATTTT. Translating it yields CASSRTGSSGNTIYF.